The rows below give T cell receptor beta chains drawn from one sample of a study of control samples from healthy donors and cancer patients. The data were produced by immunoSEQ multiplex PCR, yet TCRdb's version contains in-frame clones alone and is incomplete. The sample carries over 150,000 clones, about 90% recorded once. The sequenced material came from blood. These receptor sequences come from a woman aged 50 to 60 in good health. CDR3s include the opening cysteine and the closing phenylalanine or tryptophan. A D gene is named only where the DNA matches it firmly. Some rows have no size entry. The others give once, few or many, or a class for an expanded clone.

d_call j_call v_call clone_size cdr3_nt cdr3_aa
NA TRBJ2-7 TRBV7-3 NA TGTGCCAGCAGCTTAACAGCCGCCTACGAGCAGTACTTC CASSLTAAYEQYF
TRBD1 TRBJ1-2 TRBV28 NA TGTGCCAGCAGTTCCCAAACCGGGACAGGGGATTATGGCTACACCTTC CASSSQTGTGDYGYTF
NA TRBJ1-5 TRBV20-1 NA TGCAGTGCTAGTTTAGGGAGCAATCAGCCCCAGCATTTT CSASLGSNQPQHF
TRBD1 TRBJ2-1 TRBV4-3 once TGCGCCAGCAGCCATACGACAGGGGTGGATGAGCAGTTCTTC CASSHTTGVDEQFF
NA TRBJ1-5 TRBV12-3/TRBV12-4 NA TGTGCCAGCAGTTTTCGGGGGCAGCAGCCCCAGCATTTT CASSFRGQQPQHF
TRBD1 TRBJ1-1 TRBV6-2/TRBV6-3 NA TGTGCCAGCAGTAGAGGACAGGGGAACACTGAAGCTTTCTTT CASSRGQGNTEAFF
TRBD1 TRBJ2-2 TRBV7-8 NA TGTGCCAGCAGCTCTCCGGGACAGGGGGCATCCGGGGAGCTGTTTTTT CASSSPGQGASGELFF
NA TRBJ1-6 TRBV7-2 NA TGTGCCAGCAGCTTCACGGGGGGCAGTAATGGTTCACCCCTCCACTTT CASSFTGGSNGSPLHF
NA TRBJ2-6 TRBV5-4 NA TGTGCCAGCAGCTTGGGAGGAAGCTCTGGGGCCAACGTCCTGACTTTC CASSLGGSSGANVLTF
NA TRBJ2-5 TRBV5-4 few TGTGCCAGCAGCTTCGGCCAAGAGACCCAGTACTTC CASSFGQETQYF